This T cell receptor (beta chain) was retrieved from a study of T cells expressing NK-cell markers. The wider study: With respect to HCMV, seven of the eight sequenced donors were seropositive, and one was seronegative.

TCRdb re-called the 5' RACE reads; every CDR3 protein appears as one record, without DNA. This listing includes 350,000 to 500,000 distinct CDR3 sequences. The CDR3 length is 14 residues. Germline V gives CDR1 SGHRS, CDR2 YFSETQ. Sequences were obtained from blood T cells: a sorted CD56 or NKG2C T cell subset, CD4+ or CD8+ T cells, or bulk PBMC T cells (not recorded which). The source is a woman aged 18 to 75 in good health. J is TRBJ1-3 and V is TRBV5-1. This chain's CDR3 is CASRIGIPGNTIYF.